This TCR beta chain is drawn from a study of shared clonotypes between healthy human individuals. Only Caucasian adults living in Nashville, Tennessee served as donors. The V gene lost 6 bases and the J gene lost 0 bases, with 15 bases spanning the gap. Germline CDR1 is PRHDT and CDR2 is FYEKMQ (reference sequence). The CDR3 length is 15 residues. At a deep level, the assay was run. For sorted subsets, roughly 200 ng DNA per replicate equaled approximately 30,000 T cell genomes. As originally analysed: From ImmunoSEQ came sequences covering only the junction and carrying no quality scores, so filtering differed. Profiled with immunoSEQ multiplex PCR; TCRdb holds only in-frame clones, not every one. Clone size and the V and J calls come from that table; the DNA yielded D and trimming. The table records millions of clones, over 85% of them present only once.

Sample: naive CD4+ T cells sorted from blood. Described subset: CD45RA+ positively selected. This TCR derives from a man between 18 and 35 years old in good health. The chain links TRBV13 to TRBJ2-7; weak D call: TRBD1 (5 bases). CDR3 amino acids: CASSFTGPGSYEQYF. CDR3 nucleotides: TGTGCCAGCAGTTTTACAGGCCCGGGCTCCTACGAGCAGTACTTC.